This section outlines one TCR beta chain sequence together with its context. The entry originates in a study of control samples from healthy donors and cancer patients. V was clipped by 3 bases and J by 4 bases; unmatched bases: 5. CDR1 is SGHAT and CDR2 is FQNNGV in the germline V gene. CDR3 length equals 14 residues. TCRdb's copy holds only in-frame clones and misses some; the assay was immunoSEQ multiplex PCR. The data contain some 30,000 clones, about 85% of them seen just once; the ten biggest clones take up about 3.6%. The TCR originated in a female donor with melanoma. Sequencing was carried out using formalin-fixed, paraffin-embedded tissue. The chain couples TRBV11-2 to TRBJ1-2; 7 bases agree with TRBD1. Written as DNA, the CDR3 is TGTGCCAGCAGCTTTACAGGGGCTGGCTATGGCTACACCTTC. It specifies CASSFTGAGYGYTF.